This T cell receptor (beta chain) was retrieved from a study of shared clonotypes between healthy human individuals. Whole-study context: Per donor, CD8 memory used one plate, CD8 naive used two, CD4 memory used three and CD4 naive used three.

Sequencing was performed with immunoSEQ multiplex PCR; in TCRdb, only in-frame clones are kept and a portion is missing. Of roughly 2,300,000 clones in the sample, approximately 90% were seen once. This clone was seen just once. Germline-derived CDR1 and CDR2 are SGHTA and FQGNSA. The CDR3 runs 16 residues. The V end lost 5 bases, the J end lost 2 bases, and 16 bases lay between the germline ends. Sequences were obtained from naive CD4+ T cells from PBMCs. Regarding subset: CD45RA+ positively selected. The receptor's source is a man aged 18 to 30 in good health. Some clones in this sample may be carry-over from other donors' samples. V gene TRBV7-2 combines with J gene TRBJ1-3; tentative D call: TRBD1 (5 bases). The CDR3 protein is CASSTQGPMTGNTIYF. DNA of the CDR3: TGTGCCAGCAGCACCCAGGGACCCATGACTGGAAACACCATATATTTT.